One and the same sample provided the 8 T cell receptor beta chains below, sequenced in a study of blood T cells in healthy people across ages. A second PCR, run for about 6 to 11 cycles, used a sample-barcoded 5' primer plus a J-beta primer mix. TCRdb fed the 5' RACE reads into MiXCR, producing one record per CDR3 protein. The sample lists hundreds of thousands of distinct CDR3 sequences, approximately 53% occurring once. The sequenced sample consisted of blood. The receptors here all came from a man in his forties in good health.

This chain links TRBV29-1 with TRBJ2-7; D unresolved. The V gene's germline CDR1 is SQVTM and CDR2 ANQGSEA. The CDR3 is 11 amino acids. Trimming removed 4 bases at V and 4 bases at J, with 8 bases between. CDR3 sequence: CSVVPPYEQYF. For the CDR3, the DNA is TGCAGCGTTGTGCCTCCTTACGAGCAGTACTTC.

The gene calls are TRBV7-2 and TRBJ2-5; weak D call: TRBD1 (5 bases). V dropped 4 bases and J dropped 13 bases, with 19 bases sitting between them. This CDR3 is 13 amino acids long. Germline lookup yields CDR1 SGHTA and CDR2 FQGNSA. The CDR3 DNA sequence: TGTGCCAGCAGCTACTCAGCTGACAGTTCGTGGTACTTC. Its protein is CASSYSADSSWYF. Using reference TRBV7-2 and TRBJ2-5 for the parts outside the CDR3, the full variable domain is GAGVSQSPSNKVTEKGKDVELRCDPISGHTALYWYRQSLGQGLEFLIYFQGNSAPDKSGLPSDRFSAERTGGSVSTLTIQRTQQEDSAVYLCASSYSADSSWYFGPGTRLLVL.

The chain is built from TRBV7-2 and TRBJ2-7; either TRBD1 or TRBD2 may fit D (5 bases each). The germline CDR1 and CDR2 sequences are SGHTA and FQGNSA. The CDR3 totals 14 residues. Trimming took off 8 bases at V and 1 base at J, with 15 bases between the two ends. The CDR3 spells CASFRATTSYEQYF. The CDR3 DNA reads as TGTGCCAGCTTCAGGGCGACTACATCCTACGAGCAGTACTTC.

The chain uses TRBV7-2 and TRBJ2-6; no reliable D call. This CDR3 spans 15 amino acids. Germline CDR1 is SGHTA and CDR2 is FQGNSA. Trimming removed 5 bases at V and 0 bases at J, with 8 bases between. The CDR3 nucleotides read TGTGCCAGCAGCCCCTTTGTCTCTGGGGCCAACGTCCTGACTTTC. It translates to CASSPFVSGANVLTF.

V usage is TRBV27 and J usage is TRBJ2-3; D remains ambiguous. Between the trimmed V and J ends, which lost 11 bases and 6 bases, there was a span of 21 bases. Germline V gives CDR1 MNHEY, CDR2 SMNVEV (reference sequence). This CDR3 comprises 14 residues. The CDR3 sequence is CAGGHGLSEDTQYF. DNA for the CDR3: TGTGCCGGTGGTCACGGGCTCAGCGAGGATACGCAGTATTTT.

The V and J genes are TRBV27 and TRBJ2-6, with D perhaps TRBD1 (6 bases). CDR3 length equals 17 residues. V was cut by 3 bases and J by 3 bases, with 15 bases left in between. Germline CDR1 and CDR2: MNHEY and SMNVEV (reference sequence). The CDR3 region has the DNA TGTGCCAGCAGTTTTCTAACGACAGGAGTTGGGGCCAACGTCCTGACTTTC. It specifies CASSFLTTGVGANVLTF.

The chain uses TRBV12-3 or TRBV12-4 and TRBJ2-5; D ambiguous. V dropped 1 base and J dropped 13 bases, with 13 bases sitting between them. The CDR3 sequence is 12 residues long. Written as DNA, the CDR3 is TGTGCCAGCAGTTTAGGGGATTTCGAGCGGTACTTC. Encoded protein: CASSLGDFERYF.

The J gene is TRBJ2-5, the V gene TRBV29-1; D remains unclear. With the DNA end fitting TRBJ2-7 better, the J assignment may be wrong. Germline CDR1 is SQVTM and CDR2 is ANQGSEA. The CDR3 consists of 16 residues. CDR3 coding DNA: TGCAGCGTTACGGAGTATGTAGGGCCCCTCTCCTACGAGCAGTACTTC. Its protein is CSVTEYVGPLSYEQYF.